This T cell receptor (beta chain) was obtained from a study of cytomegalovirus exposure and HLA in healthy donors. As for this clone: Antigen specificity is unknown.

Study conclusions and caveats: In terms of immune exposure information, only CMV serostatus was available.

Use of 60 Vbeta and 13 Jbeta primers characterized the PCR. Original analysis: Some 12 million shared chains were among the approximately 87 million unique TCR beta chains that a later analysis counted. Repertoires were generated with immunoSEQ multiplex PCR, while TCRdb's copy carries only in-frame clones and drops some. V and J calls and clone size are as listed in that table; D and trimming were resolved from the DNA. Of around 200,000 clones in the sample, 65% to 85% were seen once. The specimen was PBMCs. The origin of this receptor is a man aged 45-65 years in good health and CMV-seronegative.

The CDR3 region is CASSVRDWANYGYTF. The CDR3 DNA is TGTGCCAGCAGTGTCAGGGATTGGGCTAACTATGGCTACACCTTC. The V call is TRBV2, the J call TRBJ1-2; maybe TRBD1 (5 bases). The CDR3 consists of 15 residues. The V and J ends lost 4 bases and 0 bases respectively, with 12 bases between them. From germline, CDR1 is SNHLY and CDR2 FYNNEI.